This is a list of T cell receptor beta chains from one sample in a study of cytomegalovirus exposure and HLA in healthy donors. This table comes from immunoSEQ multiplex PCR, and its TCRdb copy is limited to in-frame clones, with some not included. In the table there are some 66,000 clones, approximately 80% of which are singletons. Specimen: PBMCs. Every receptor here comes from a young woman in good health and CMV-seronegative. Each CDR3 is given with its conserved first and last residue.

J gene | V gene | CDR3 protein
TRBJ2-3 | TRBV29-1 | CSVADIYYTDTQYF
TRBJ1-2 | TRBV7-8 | CASSSLAVGGKYGYTF
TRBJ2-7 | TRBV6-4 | CASSEGQGAYEQYF
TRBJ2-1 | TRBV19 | CASTDRGYNEQFF
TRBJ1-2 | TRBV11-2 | CASSPVSDRENYGYTF
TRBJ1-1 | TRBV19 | CAGSIAGQGLRVTEAFF
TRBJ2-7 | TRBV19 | CASSNPGQGVPYEQYF
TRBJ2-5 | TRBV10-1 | CASSEAGIQETQYF
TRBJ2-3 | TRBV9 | CASSDVTGGVRRDTQYF
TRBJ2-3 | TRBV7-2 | CASSLGSTRSDTQYF
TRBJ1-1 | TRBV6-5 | CASTYIDRVNTEAFF
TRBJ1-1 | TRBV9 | CASSPRQNSMNTEAFF
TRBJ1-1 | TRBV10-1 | CASKAGGDTEAFF